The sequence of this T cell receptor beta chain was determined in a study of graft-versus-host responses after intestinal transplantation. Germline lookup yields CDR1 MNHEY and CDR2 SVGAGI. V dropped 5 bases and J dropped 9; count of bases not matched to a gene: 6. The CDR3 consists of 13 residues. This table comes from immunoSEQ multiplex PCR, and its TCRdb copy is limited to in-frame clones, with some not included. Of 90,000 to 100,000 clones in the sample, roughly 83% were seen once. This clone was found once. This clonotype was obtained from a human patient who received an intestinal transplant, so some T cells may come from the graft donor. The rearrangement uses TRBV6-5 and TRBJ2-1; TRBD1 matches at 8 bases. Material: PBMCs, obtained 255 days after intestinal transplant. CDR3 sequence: CASSRRGPSEQFF. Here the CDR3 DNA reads TGTGCCAGCAGTCGCAGGGGGCCAAGTGAGCAGTTCTTC.